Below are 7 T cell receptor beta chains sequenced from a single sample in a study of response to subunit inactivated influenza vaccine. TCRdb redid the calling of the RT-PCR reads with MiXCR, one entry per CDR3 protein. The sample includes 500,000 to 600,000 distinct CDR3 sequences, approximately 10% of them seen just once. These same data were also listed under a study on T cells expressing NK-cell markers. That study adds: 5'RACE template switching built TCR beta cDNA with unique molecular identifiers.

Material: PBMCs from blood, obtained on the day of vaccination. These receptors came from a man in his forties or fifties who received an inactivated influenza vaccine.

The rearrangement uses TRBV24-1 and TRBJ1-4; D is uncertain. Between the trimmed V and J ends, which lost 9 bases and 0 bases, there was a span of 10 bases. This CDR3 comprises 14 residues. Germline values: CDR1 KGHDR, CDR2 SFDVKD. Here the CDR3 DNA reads TGTGCCACCTTCAAACCGGCAACTAATGAAAAACTGTTTTTT. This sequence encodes CATFKPATNEKLFF.

As DNA, the CDR3 is TGTGCCAGCAGCTTGGTTCGGGGCTCTGGGGCCAACGTCCTGACTTTC. Encoded protein: CASSLVRGSGANVLTF. The chain has TRBV5-6 and TRBJ2-6; tentatively, D is TRBD2 (5 bases). The CDR3 has 16 amino acids. Germline V gene data show CDR1 as SGHDT and CDR2 as YYEEEE. Trimming shortened V by 0 bases and J by 0 bases, and 7 bases separated the two germline ends.

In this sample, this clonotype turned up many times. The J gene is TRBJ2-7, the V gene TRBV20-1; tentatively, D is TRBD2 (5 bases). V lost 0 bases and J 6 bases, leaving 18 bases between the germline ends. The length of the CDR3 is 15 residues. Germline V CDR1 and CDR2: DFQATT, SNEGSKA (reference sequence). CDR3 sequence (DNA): TGCAGTGCTAGAGACCCCGGGCTAGCTGGTGGCGAGCAGTACTTC. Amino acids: CSARDPGLAGGEQYF.

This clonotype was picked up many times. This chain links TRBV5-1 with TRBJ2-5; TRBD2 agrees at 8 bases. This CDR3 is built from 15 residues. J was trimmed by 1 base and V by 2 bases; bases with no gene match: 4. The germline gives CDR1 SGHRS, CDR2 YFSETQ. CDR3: CASSFQRGTQETQYF. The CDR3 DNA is TGCGCCAGCAGCTTCCAGCGGGGGACCCAAGAGACCCAGTACTTC. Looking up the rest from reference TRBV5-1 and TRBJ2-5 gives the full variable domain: KAGVTQTPRYLIKTRGQQVTLSCSPISGHRSVSWYQQTPGQGLQFLFEYFSETQRNKGNFPGRFSGRQFSNSRSEMNVSTLELGDSALYLCASSFQRGTQETQYFGPGTRLLVL.

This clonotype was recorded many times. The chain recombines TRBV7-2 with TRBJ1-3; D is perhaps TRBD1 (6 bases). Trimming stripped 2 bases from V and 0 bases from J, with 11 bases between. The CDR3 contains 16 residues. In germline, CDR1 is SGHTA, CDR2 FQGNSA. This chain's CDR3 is CASSLNRENSGNTIYF. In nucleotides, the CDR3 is TGTGCCAGCAGCTTAAACAGGGAAAACTCTGGAAACACCATATATTTT.

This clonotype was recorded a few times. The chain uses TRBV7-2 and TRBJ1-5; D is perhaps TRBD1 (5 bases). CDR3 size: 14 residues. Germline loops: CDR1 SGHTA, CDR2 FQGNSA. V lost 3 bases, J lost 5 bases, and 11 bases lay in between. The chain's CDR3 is CASSFYQGDQPQHF. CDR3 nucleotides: TGTGCCAGCAGCTTCTACCAGGGAGATCAGCCCCAGCATTTT.

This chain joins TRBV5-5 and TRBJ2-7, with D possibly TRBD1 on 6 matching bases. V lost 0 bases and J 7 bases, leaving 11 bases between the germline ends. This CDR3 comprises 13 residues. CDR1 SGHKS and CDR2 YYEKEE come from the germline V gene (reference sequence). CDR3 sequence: CASSLETGMEQYF. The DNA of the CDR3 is TGTGCCAGCAGCTTGGAGACAGGCATGGAGCAGTACTTC.